This passage covers 14 T cell receptor beta chains from one sample sequenced in a study of blood T cell repertoires in COVID-19 (dated by TCRdb to about 2020). To prepare the library, the immunoSEQ multiplex PCR assay was applied. The table was pulled from immuneACCESS by TCRdb, which kept in-frame rearrangements only. Such tables lose some clones; where checked, under half of the loss comes from unresolved V genes, and the rest has no known cause. For this sample the table gives almost 50,000 clones, of which 90% were detected only once. The ten most abundant clones make up 3.5% to 4% of the sample. The material sequenced was peripheral blood. These receptors all stem from a human donor in a cohort sampled during active COVID-19.

To note about this clone: At one boundary the junction diverges from the germline segment, which might be a read error. The rearrangement joins TRBV3-1 (or the pseudogene TRBV3-2) to TRBJ1-5, with 7 bases identical to TRBD1. This CDR3 region has 14 residues. Looked up from germline, CDR1 is LGHDT and CDR2 is YNNKEL (reference sequence). CDR3 region: CASSQGTDNQPQHF. Written as DNA, the CDR3 is TGTGCCAGCAGTCAAGGGACAGACAATCAGCCCCAGCATTTT.

The chain links TRBV6-5 to TRBJ2-1; no definite D call. With 6 bases removed from V and 9 bases from J, the gap between germline ends came to 12 bases. CDR1 MNHEY and CDR2 SVGAGI come from the germline V gene. There are 12 residues in the CDR3. DNA for the CDR3: TGTGCCAGCAGGCACCCGTCCGGTGAGCAGTTCTTC. Translation gives CASRHPSGEQFF.

CDR3 DNA sequence: TGTGCCAGCTCTCACGACAGGCGTCCTGAAGCTTTCTTT. It specifies CASSHDRRPEAFF. This chain connects TRBV7-9 to TRBJ1-1; the D gene is possibly TRBD1 (6 bases). The CDR3 is 13 amino acids. V was clipped by 8 bases and J by 6 bases, with 16 bases between them. Germline V gene data show CDR1 as SEHNR and CDR2 as FQNEAQ (reference sequence).

V usage is TRBV2 and J usage is TRBJ1-2, with D unclear. The CDR3 loop spans 11 amino acids. Looked up from germline, CDR1 is SNHLY and CDR2 is FYNNEI. Trimming took off 6 bases at V and 7 bases at J, with 9 bases between the two ends. CDR3 loop: CASRVESGYTF. In nucleotides, the CDR3 is TGTGCCAGCAGAGTTGAGAGTGGCTACACCTTC.

This chain links TRBV9 with TRBJ2-3; 8 positions agree with TRBD1. The CDR3 runs 17 residues. V trimming: 0 bases; J trimming: 1 base; junction bases outside the gene matches: 7. In germline, CDR1 is SGDLS, CDR2 YYNGEE. The CDR3 protein is CASSVDYGGQGTDTQYF. CDR3 nucleotide sequence: TGTGCCAGCAGCGTAGACTACGGGGGACAGGGCACAGATACGCAGTATTTT.

This chain links TRBV3-1 (or the pseudogene TRBV3-2) with TRBJ2-7; 7 bases line up with TRBD1. CDR3 length equals 15 residues. The V and J ends lost 8 bases and 0 bases, in that order; junction bases with no gene match: 10. The germline V gene has CDR1 LGHDT and CDR2 YNNKEL (reference sequence). CDR3 DNA: TGTGCCAGCGGATCGGACAGGCTTAGCTCCTACGAGCAGTACTTC. This gives the protein CASGSDRLSSYEQYF.

The chain combines TRBV28 with TRBJ1-5, with 8 bases lining up with TRBD1. Trimming removed 5 bases from V and 0 bases from J; junction bases left unmatched: 6. The CDR3 consists of 16 residues. Per the germline V gene, CDR1 is MDHEN and CDR2 is SYDVKM. CDR3 in amino acids: CASSPRQGYSNQPQHF. The DNA of the CDR3 is TGTGCCAGCAGTCCCCGACAGGGGTATAGCAATCAGCCCCAGCATTTT.

About this clone itself: The same CDR3 can be traced to other DNA sequences in this sample. The chain joins TRBV12-3 or TRBV12-4 to TRBJ1-2; the D gene is possibly TRBD1 (5 bases). V lost 4 bases, J lost 7 bases, and 7 bases lay in between. This CDR3 region has 11 residues. The CDR3 protein is CASSSRGGYTF. CDR3 nucleotide sequence: TGTGCCAGCAGTTCAAGGGGTGGCTACACCTTC.

The V call is TRBV9, the J call TRBJ1-1; 8 nucleotides agree with TRBD1. CDR1 and CDR2 from the germline V gene are SGDLS and YYNGEE. CDR3 length equals 15 residues. Germline trimming cut 3 bases from V and 6 bases from J; bases unmatched to any gene: 10. Written as DNA, the CDR3 is TGTGCCAGCAGCGCGCGACAGGGGCGGGGTTCTGAAGCTTTCTTT. Translated: CASSARQGRGSEAFF.

V usage is TRBV28 and J usage is TRBJ1-3, with D possibly matching TRBD1 (6 bases). The CDR3 is 15 amino acids. The V and J ends lost 8 bases and 2 bases respectively, with 16 bases between them. Germline CDR1 reads MDHEN; CDR2 reads SYDVKM. CDR3 DNA sequence: TGTGCCAGCTCCGAAGGGACAATCACTGGAAACACCATATATTTT. Its translation is CASSEGTITGNTIYF. The full variable domain, its missing parts supplied by reference TRBV28 and TRBJ1-3, is DVKVTQSSRYLVKRTGEKVFLECVQDMDHENMFWYRQDPGLGLRLIYFSYDVKMKEKGDIPEGYSVSREKKERFSLILESASTNQTSMYLCASSEGTITGNTIYFGEGSWLTVV.

J is TRBJ1-5 and V is TRBV19; TRBD1 might be the D (6 bases). CDR1 and CDR2 (germline): LNHDA, SQIVND (reference sequence). This CDR3 has 15 amino acids. V was shortened by 4 bases and J by 3 bases, with 13 bases between the two germline ends. DNA for the CDR3: TGTGCCAGTAGTAAGGGAGGGGGACTCAATCAGCCCCAGCATTTT. Its translation: CASSKGGGLNQPQHF.

The V and J genes are TRBV4-2 and TRBJ1-2; D not certain. The CDR3 contains 11 residues. CDR1 LGHNA and CDR2 YNFKEQ come from the germline V gene. Trimming took off 1 base at V and 10 bases at J, with 7 bases between the two ends. The CDR3 sequence is CASSQASVYTF. The CDR3 DNA reads as TGTGCCAGCAGCCAAGCAAGCGTCTACACCTTC.

V and J are TRBV30 and TRBJ2-7; 7 bases match TRBD1. Trimming took 2 bases from V and 6 from J; bases not matched to a gene: 10. Germline CDR1 is GTSNPN and CDR2 is SVGIG (reference sequence). The CDR3 spans 14 residues. CDR3 nucleotide sequence: TGTGCCTGGAGTCCGTCAGGGGGTTGGGGCGAGCAGTACTTC. It yields the protein CAWSPSGGWGEQYF. Full variable domain (rest looked up from reference TRBV30 and TRBJ2-7): SQTIHQWPATLVQPVGSPLSLECTVEGTSNPNLYWYRQAAGRGLQLLFYSVGIGQISSEVPQNLSASRPQDRQFILSSKKLLLSDSGFYLCAWSPSGGWGEQYFGPGTRLTVT.

The chain carries TRBV12-3 or TRBV12-4 and TRBJ2-7; tentatively, D is TRBD1 (6 bases). V was pared by 5 bases and J by 1 base, with 9 bases between. CDR3 size: 13 residues. CDR3 in DNA: TGTGCCAGCAGTCCGGGACATTCCTACGAGCAGTACTTC. As protein: CASSPGHSYEQYF.